The rows below give T cell receptor beta chains drawn from one sample of a study of technical replicates of blood from a few donors. Sequencing used immunoSEQ multiplex PCR; TCRdb keeps in-frame clones, though not all of them. The sample lists 60,000 to 85,000 clones; roughly 90% were seen once. The sample comprised T cells isolated from PBMCs. The receptor set was obtained from a human donor in good health. Both conserved end residues are part of each CDR3. The D gene is left open where the match is weak.

v_gene,d_gene,j_gene,CDR3nt,CDR3aa
TRBV7-9,TRBD2,TRBJ2-2,TGTGCCAGCAGCCCCTGGACTAGCGTATACACCGGGGAGCTGTTTTTT,CASSPWTSVYTGELFF
TRBV7-3,-,TRBJ1-1,TGTGCCAGCAGCTTAAATACAGGGAGGAACACTGAAGCTTTCTTT,CASSLNTGRNTEAFF
TRBV30,-,TRBJ1-1,TGTGCCTGGAGTGTCTCTGCAACGGACACTGAAGCTTTCTTT,CAWSVSATDTEAFF
TRBV11-2,-,TRBJ2-6,TGTGCCAGCAGCTCCACGGTAGGGGCCAACGTCCTGACTTTC,CASSSTVGANVLTF
TRBV15,TRBD1,TRBJ1-2,TGTGCCACCAGCGGGACAGGGGAACCCTATGGCTACACCTTC,CATSGTGEPYGYTF
TRBV7-2,TRBD2,TRBJ2-7,TGTGCCAGCAGCCCCAGTAGCGGGAGATGGTACGAGCAGTACTTC,CASSPSSGRWYEQYF
TRBV27,-,TRBJ2-4,TGTGCCAGCAGTATGGGGGCTAGAAACATTCAGTACTTC,CASSMGARNIQYF
TRBV11-2,-,TRBJ1-2,TGTGCCAGCAGCCCCCTCCTCGTCGGCTACACCTTC,CASSPLLVGYTF
TRBV20-1,-,TRBJ1-2,TGCAGTGCTATGGGGGCCAGTGGCTACACCTTC,CSAMGASGYTF
TRBV9,TRBD1,TRBJ1-1,TGTGCCAGCAGCGTAAGCAGGACAGGGAACACTGAAGCTTTCTTT,CASSVSRTGNTEAFF
TRBV4-2,TRBD2,TRBJ2-7,TGTGCCAGCAGCCAAGATGGCTCTAGCGGGAGCTACGAGCAGTACTTC,CASSQDGSSGSYEQYF
TRBV6-5,-,TRBJ1-4,TGTGCCAGCAGCCTACGTGGGACAAAGGAGGAAAAACTGTTTTTT,CASSLRGTKEEKLFF
TRBV7-9,-,TRBJ1-1,TGTGCCAGCAGAGAGTACCGACAGGCGAACACTGAAGCTTTCTTT,CASREYRQANTEAFF
TRBV19,TRBD1,TRBJ1-4,TGTGCCAGTATCAAAAACAGGGGGAGTGAAAAACTGTTTTTT,CASIKNRGSEKLFF
TRBV30,TRBD1,TRBJ1-5,TGTGCCTGGAGTGGGGGGACAGGGCGCAATCAGCCCCAGCATTTT,CAWSGGTGRNQPQHF
TRBV7-9,-,TRBJ2-7,TGTGCCAGCAGCCCAGGGTTATCCTACGAGCAGTACTTC,CASSPGLSYEQYF
TRBV4-1,-,TRBJ1-1,TGCGCCAGCAGCCAAGATATCGGGTCGGACACTGAAGCTTTCTTT,CASSQDIGSDTEAFF
TRBV27,-,TRBJ1-5,TGTGCCAGCAGTATAGCGCGTAGCAATCAGCCCCAGCATTTT,CASSIARSNQPQHF
TRBV6-5,TRBD2,TRBJ2-5,TGTGCCAGCAGTTACGAACTAGCGGGAGGGGAGACCCAGTACTTC,CASSYELAGGETQYF
TRBV4-2,TRBD2,TRBJ2-3,TGTGCCAGCAGCCAAACGCATACCGGGACTAGTCTCGGAGATACGCAGTATTTT,CASSQTHTGTSLGDTQYF
TRBV19,-,TRBJ2-7,TGTGCCAGTAGTATTGGTCTAGCGTGGATACTTCCCTACGAGCAGTACTTC,CASSIGLAWILPYEQYF
TRBV7-2,-,TRBJ2-1,TGTGCCAGCAGCTTAGGGGCTAATGAGCAGTTCTTC,CASSLGANEQFF
TRBV5-1,TRBD2,TRBJ2-3,TGCGCCAGCAGCTTGGCGGGACTAGCGTACACAGATACGCAGTATTTT,CASSLAGLAYTDTQYF
TRBV30,TRBD2,TRBJ2-7,TGTGCCTGGAGGGGACTAGCGGTACCCTCCTACGAGCAGTACTTC,CAWRGLAVPSYEQYF
TRBV27,TRBD2,TRBJ2-3,TGTGCCAGCAGTAGACCTAGCGGGGGCACAGATACGCAGTATTTT,CASSRPSGGTDTQYF
TRBV10-3,TRBD2,TRBJ2-7,TGTGCCATCAAGAATAGCGGGAGTAGCTACGAGCAGTACTTC,CAIKNSGSSYEQYF
TRBV25-1,-,TRBJ1-5,TGTGCCAGCAGTGGAGGAAGGGGCGGAGCTCAGCCCCAGCATTTT,CASSGGRGGAQPQHF
TRBV5-1,TRBD1,TRBJ1-2,TGCGCCAGCAGCTTGGAGGGACAGAACTATGGCTACACCTTC,CASSLEGQNYGYTF